Described below is a single TCR beta chain sequence and its context. Original processing methods: Amplification from reference gene primers served as the basis for estimated nucleated cell counts. The table came from immunoSEQ multiplex PCR; TCRdb's copy has only in-frame clones and leaves some out. V, J and clone size are those of that table, while D and trimming were read from the DNA. This repertoire shows approximately 73,000 clones, around nine tenths found once; its top ten account for 1.5% to 2.5%. The entry originates in a study of blood T cell repertoires in COVID-19. Overall study context: The United States, Italy and Spain supplied acute and convalescent COVID-19 samples. PBMCs, B-cell-depleted T cells, or T cells were the source of the cDNA or gDNA that made up the material.

The CDR3 contains 14 residues. Trimming removed 7 bases at V and 2 bases at J, with 15 bases between. The V gene's germline CDR1 is MDHEN and CDR2 SYDVKM. The chain couples TRBV28 to TRBJ2-7; D is uncertain. The TCR comes from a woman in her fifties or sixties with acute or convalescent COVID-19. The sample comprised peripheral blood. The CDR3 sequence: CASTSGSPPYEQYF. CDR3 coding DNA: TGTGCCAGCACTAGTGGGTCTCCTCCCTACGAGCAGTACTTC.